Shown below are 10 T cell receptor beta chains from a single sample sequenced in a study of CD8+CD57+ T cells in acquired aplastic anemia. Genomic DNA provided the template from which TCR beta VDJ and CDR3 profiles were obtained. Each CDR3 protein is one row after TCRdb ran MiXCR on the reads. This sample has approximately 170,000 distinct CDR3 sequences; around 60% occur once, and the top ten carry under 60%. Sequencing used sorted CD4+, CD8+, or CD8+CD57+ T cells (not recorded which) from PBMCs. These receptors were taken from a human donor in good health.

The rearrangement uses TRBV11-3 and TRBJ1-2; D gene uncertain. V was clipped by 6 bases and J by 8 bases, with 13 bases between them. The length of the CDR3 is 12 residues. The germline V gene encodes CDR1 SGHNT and CDR2 YENEEA. CDR3 residues: CASRDPPDGYTF. CDR3 bases: TGTGCCAGCAGGGACCCCCCGGACGGCTACACCTTC.

This clonotype was counted only a few times. The J gene is TRBJ2-2, the V gene TRBV7-2; D is perhaps TRBD1 or TRBD2 (5 bases each). Deletions cut 0 bases from V and 0 bases from J, with 5 bases between. The germline gives CDR1 SGHTA, CDR2 FQGNSA. The CDR3 spans 15 residues. The CDR3 nucleotides are TGTGCCAGCAGCTTAGCGGGGGCGAACACCGGGGAGCTGTTTTTT. Translating it yields CASSLAGANTGELFF.

The V call is TRBV29-1, the J call TRBJ2-2, with D tentatively TRBD1 (5 bases). Trimming took off 5 bases at V and 1 base at J, with 5 bases between the two ends. Germline V gene data show CDR1 as SQVTM and CDR2 as ANQGSEA. There are 12 residues in the CDR3. The DNA for the CDR3 is TGCAGCGTTCAGGGGAACACCGGGGAGCTGTTTTTT. It encodes CSVQGNTGELFF.

This clonotype was detected many times. The chain recombines TRBV29-1 with TRBJ2-1; D is perhaps TRBD2 (6 bases). Germline V gene data show CDR1 as SQVTM and CDR2 as ANQGSEA. The CDR3 totals 16 residues. V dropped 0 bases and J dropped 1 base, with 13 bases sitting between them. In DNA, the CDR3 is TGCAGCGTTGAAGAGGGACTGTTATTATCCTACAATGAGCAGTTCTTC. Protein: CSVEEGLLLSYNEQFF.

This clonotype was counted a few times. The chain couples TRBV20-1 to TRBJ2-5; 8 bases fit TRBD2. Germline trimming cut 2 bases from V and 10 bases from J; bases unmatched to any gene: 6. CDR1 DFQATT and CDR2 SNEGSKA come from the germline V gene (reference sequence). The CDR3 is 12 amino acids. In DNA form, the CDR3 reads TGCAGTGCTAGAACCCTAGCGGGTGACCAGTACTTC. Translating gives CSARTLAGDQYF.

This clonotype was counted ten times or more. V gene TRBV6-5 combines with J gene TRBJ2-7; 8 bases are shared with TRBD1. Losses at the gene ends were 5 bases for V and 3 bases for J; bases not matched to a gene: 6. The CDR3 spans 14 residues. CDR1 and CDR2 from the germline V gene are MNHEY and SVGAGI. CDR3 sequence reads: CASSDTGTGYEQYF. For the CDR3, the DNA is TGTGCCAGCAGTGATACCGGGACAGGCTACGAGCAGTACTTC.

The chain uses TRBV5-1 and TRBJ1-1; D call uncertain. CDR3 length: 13 amino acids. The germline gives CDR1 SGHRS, CDR2 YFSETQ. V was trimmed by 4 bases and J by 3 bases, leaving 10 bases between them. CDR3 residues: CASSPRLDTEAFF. For the CDR3, the DNA is TGCGCCAGCAGCCCACGTTTGGACACTGAAGCTTTCTTT.

The genes are TRBV19 and TRBJ1-1; D unclear. The CDR3 spans 15 residues. Trimming pared 3 bases from V and 1 base from J, leaving 12 bases between. The germline V gene has CDR1 LNHDA and CDR2 SQIVND (reference sequence). The DNA of the CDR3 is TGTGCCAGTAGTATTGCCGGGCTAAGGAACACTGAAGCTTTCTTT. Amino acid sequence: CASSIAGLRNTEAFF. The variable domain in full, with the rest retrieved from reference TRBV19 and TRBJ1-1, is DGGITQSPKYLFRKEGQNVTLSCEQNLNHDAMYWYRQDPGQGLRLIYYSQIVNDFQKGDIAEGYSVSREKKESFPLTVTSAQKNPTAFYLCASSIAGLRNTEAFFGQGTRLTVV.

This clonotype occurred once. The chain uses TRBV7-9 and TRBJ2-1; TRBD2 matches 10 bases. V dropped 2 bases and J dropped 0; count of bases not matched to a gene: 13. Per germline, CDR1 SEHNR and CDR2 FQNEAQ (reference sequence). The length of the CDR3 is 20 residues. The CDR3 spells CASSLSGRDGTHGSYNEQFF. The CDR3 region has the DNA TGTGCCAGCAGCTTAAGCGGGAGGGATGGCACCCATGGCTCCTACAATGAGCAGTTCTTC.

This chain links TRBV12-3 or TRBV12-4 with TRBJ2-7; D tentatively reads TRBD1 or TRBD2 (6 bases each). Trimming shortened V by 7 bases and J by 4 bases, and 17 bases separated the two germline ends. This CDR3 comprises 14 residues. The CDR3 here is CASTRGQGNYEQYF. Here the CDR3 DNA reads TGTGCCAGCACTCGGGGGCAGGGGAATTACGAGCAGTACTTC.